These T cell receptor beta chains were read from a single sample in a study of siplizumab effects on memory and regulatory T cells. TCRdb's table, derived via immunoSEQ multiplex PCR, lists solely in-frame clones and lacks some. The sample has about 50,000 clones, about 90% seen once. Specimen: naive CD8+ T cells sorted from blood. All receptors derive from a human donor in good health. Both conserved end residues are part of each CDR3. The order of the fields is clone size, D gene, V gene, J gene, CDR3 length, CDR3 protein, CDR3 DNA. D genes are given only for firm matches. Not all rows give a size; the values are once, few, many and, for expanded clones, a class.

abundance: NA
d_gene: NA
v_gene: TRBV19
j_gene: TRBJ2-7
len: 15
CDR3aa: CASSISRASSYEQYF
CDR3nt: TGTGCCAGTAGTATTTCCCGCGCCAGCTCCTACGAGCAGTACTTC

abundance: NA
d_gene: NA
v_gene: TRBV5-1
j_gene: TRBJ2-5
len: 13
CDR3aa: CASTPSGAETQYF
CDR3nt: TGCGCCAGCACCCCCTCCGGAGCGGAGACCCAGTACTTC

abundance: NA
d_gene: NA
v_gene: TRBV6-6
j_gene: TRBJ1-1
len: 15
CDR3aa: CASTLPPLADTEAFF
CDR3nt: TGTGCCAGCACCCTCCCCCCCCTCGCGGACACTGAAGCTTTCTTT

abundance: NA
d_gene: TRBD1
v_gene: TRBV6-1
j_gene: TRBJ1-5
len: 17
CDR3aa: CASSEGDRGPFNQPQHF
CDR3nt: TGTGCCAGCAGTGAAGGGGACAGGGGCCCTTTCAATCAGCCCCAGCATTTT

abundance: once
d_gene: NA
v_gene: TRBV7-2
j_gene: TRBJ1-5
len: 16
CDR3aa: CASSLDRLFSNQPQHF
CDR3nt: TGTGCCAGCAGCTTAGATCGTCTTTTTAGCAATCAGCCCCAGCATTTT

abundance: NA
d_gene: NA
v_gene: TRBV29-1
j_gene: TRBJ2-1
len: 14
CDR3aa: CSVAFTGALNEQFF
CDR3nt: TGCAGCGTTGCCTTTACGGGAGCCCTCAATGAACAGTTCTTC

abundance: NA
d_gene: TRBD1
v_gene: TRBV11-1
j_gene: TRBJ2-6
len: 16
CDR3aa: CASSVGTGTEANVLTF
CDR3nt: TGTGCCAGCAGCGTAGGGACAGGGACCGAGGCCAACGTCCTGACTTTC

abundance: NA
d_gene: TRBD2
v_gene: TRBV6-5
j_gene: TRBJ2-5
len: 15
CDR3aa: CASSPRTSSQETQYF
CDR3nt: TGTGCCAGCAGCCCGAGGACTAGCTCACAAGAGACCCAGTACTTC

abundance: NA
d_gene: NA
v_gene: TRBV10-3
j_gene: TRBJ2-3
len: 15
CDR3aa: CAISEDVVDTDTQYF
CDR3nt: TGTGCCATCAGTGAGGACGTCGTTGACACAGATACGCAGTATTTT

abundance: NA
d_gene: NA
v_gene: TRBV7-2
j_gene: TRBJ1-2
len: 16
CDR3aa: CASSSNWVGYDYGYTF
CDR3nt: TGTGCCAGCAGCTCAAATTGGGTGGGCTATGACTATGGCTACACCTTC

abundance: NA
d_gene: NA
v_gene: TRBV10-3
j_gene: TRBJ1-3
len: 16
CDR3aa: CAISDSLQMGGNTIYF
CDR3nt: TGTGCCATCAGTGATAGTCTCCAGATGGGGGGAAACACCATATATTTT

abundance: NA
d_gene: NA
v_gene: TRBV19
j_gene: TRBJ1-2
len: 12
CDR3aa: CASRAVGRGYTF
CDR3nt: TGTGCCAGTAGAGCAGTTGGACGTGGCTACACCTTC

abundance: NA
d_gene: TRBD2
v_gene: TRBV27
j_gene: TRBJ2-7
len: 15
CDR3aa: CASSPPGLGAYEQYF
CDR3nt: TGTGCCAGCAGTCCTCCGGGACTAGGGGCGTACGAGCAGTACTTC

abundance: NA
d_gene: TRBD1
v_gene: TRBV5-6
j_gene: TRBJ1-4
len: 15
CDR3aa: CASSPGQGLNEKLFF
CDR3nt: TGTGCCAGCAGCCCCGGACAGGGCTTAAACGAAAAACTGTTTTTT

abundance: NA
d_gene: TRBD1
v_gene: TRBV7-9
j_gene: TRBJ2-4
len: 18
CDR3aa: CASSLLGTGPLAKNIQYF
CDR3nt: TGTGCCAGCAGCTTACTAGGGACAGGACCTCTAGCCAAAAACATTCAGTACTTC

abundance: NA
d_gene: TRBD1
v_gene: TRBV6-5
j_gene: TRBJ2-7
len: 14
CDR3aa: CASSNPDREYEQYF
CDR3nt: TGTGCCAGCAGTAACCCGGACAGGGAGTACGAGCAGTACTTC

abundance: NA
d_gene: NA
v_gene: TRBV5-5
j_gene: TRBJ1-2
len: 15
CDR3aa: CASSLLRGNYYGYTF
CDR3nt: TGTGCCAGCAGCTTGTTGAGGGGGAACTACTATGGCTACACCTTC

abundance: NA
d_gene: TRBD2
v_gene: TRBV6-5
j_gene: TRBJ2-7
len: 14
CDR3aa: CASSLRLASGEQYF
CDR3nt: TGTGCCAGCAGCCTAAGACTAGCTTCGGGCGAGCAGTACTTC

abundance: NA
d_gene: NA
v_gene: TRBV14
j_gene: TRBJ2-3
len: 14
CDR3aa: CASSQETSADTQYF
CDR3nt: TGTGCCAGCAGCCAAGAGACAAGTGCAGATACGCAGTATTTT

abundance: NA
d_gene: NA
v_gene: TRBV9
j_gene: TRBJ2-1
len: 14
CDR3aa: CASSASGGGDEQFF
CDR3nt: TGTGCCAGCAGCGCGTCTGGGGGAGGCGATGAGCAGTTCTTC

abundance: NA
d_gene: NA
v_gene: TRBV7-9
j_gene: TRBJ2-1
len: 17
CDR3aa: CASSPSLGGSSYNEQFF
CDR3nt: TGTGCCAGCAGCCCTAGTTTGGGGGGAAGCTCCTACAATGAGCAGTTCTTC

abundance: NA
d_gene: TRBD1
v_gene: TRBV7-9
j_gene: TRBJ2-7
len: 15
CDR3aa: CASSTGTGGWYEQYF
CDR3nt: TGTGCCAGCAGCACCGGGACAGGGGGCTGGTACGAGCAGTACTTC

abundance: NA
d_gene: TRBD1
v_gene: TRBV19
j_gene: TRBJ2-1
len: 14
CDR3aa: CASNTGGEYNEQFF
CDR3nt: TGTGCCAGTAATACAGGGGGCGAGTACAATGAGCAGTTCTTC

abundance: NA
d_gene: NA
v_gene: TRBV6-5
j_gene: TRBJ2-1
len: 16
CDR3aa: CASSYTVAGSYNEQFF
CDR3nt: TGTGCCAGCAGTTACACCGTCGCAGGGTCCTACAATGAGCAGTTCTTC

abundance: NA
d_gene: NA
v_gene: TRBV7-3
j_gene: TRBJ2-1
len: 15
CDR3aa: CASSPTDSSYNEQFF
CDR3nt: TGTGCCAGCAGCCCGACGGATAGCTCCTACAATGAGCAGTTCTTC

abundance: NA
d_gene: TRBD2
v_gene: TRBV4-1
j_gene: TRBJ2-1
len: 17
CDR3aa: CASSQGLAGVVLYEQFF
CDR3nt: TGCGCCAGCAGCCAAGGCCTAGCGGGAGTTGTACTATATGAGCAGTTCTTC

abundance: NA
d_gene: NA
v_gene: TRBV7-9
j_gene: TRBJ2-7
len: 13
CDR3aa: CASSLGTSAEQYF
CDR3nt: TGTGCCAGCAGCTTGGGGACTTCGGCCGAGCAGTACTTC

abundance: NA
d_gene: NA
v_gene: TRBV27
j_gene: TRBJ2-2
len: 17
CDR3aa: CASSLLAGVASTGELFF
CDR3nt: TGTGCCAGCAGTTTATTGGCTGGGGTAGCGAGCACCGGGGAGCTGTTTTTT

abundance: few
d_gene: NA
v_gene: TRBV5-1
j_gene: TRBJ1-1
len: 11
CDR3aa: CASSHDREAFF
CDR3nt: TGCGCCAGCAGCCATGACAGGGAAGCTTTCTTT

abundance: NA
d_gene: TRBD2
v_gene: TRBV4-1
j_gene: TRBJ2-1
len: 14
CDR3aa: CASSQVGRASEQFF
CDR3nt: TGCGCCAGCAGCCAAGTCGGGAGGGCCAGTGAGCAGTTCTTC

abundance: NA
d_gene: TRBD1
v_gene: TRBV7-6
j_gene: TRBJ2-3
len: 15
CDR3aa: CASSSMDRNTDTQYF
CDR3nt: TGTGCCAGCAGCTCCATGGACAGGAACACAGATACGCAGTATTTT

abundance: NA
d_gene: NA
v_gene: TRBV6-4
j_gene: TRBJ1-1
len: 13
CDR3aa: CASSDGWGTEAFF
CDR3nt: TGTGCCAGCAGTGACGGCTGGGGTACTGAAGCTTTCTTT

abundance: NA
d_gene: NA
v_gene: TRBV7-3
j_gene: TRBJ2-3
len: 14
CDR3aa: CASSSTFSTDTQYF
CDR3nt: TGTGCCAGCAGCTCGACCTTCAGCACAGATACGCAGTATTTT

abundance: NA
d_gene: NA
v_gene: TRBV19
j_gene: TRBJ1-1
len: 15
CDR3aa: CASSRDGFGDTEAFF
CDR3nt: TGTGCCAGTAGCAGGGACGGTTTTGGGGACACTGAAGCTTTCTTT

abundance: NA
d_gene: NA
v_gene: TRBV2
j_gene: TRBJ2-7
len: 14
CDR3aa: CASRRVSSSYEQYF
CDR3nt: TGTGCCAGCAGACGGGTCTCTAGCTCCTACGAGCAGTACTTC

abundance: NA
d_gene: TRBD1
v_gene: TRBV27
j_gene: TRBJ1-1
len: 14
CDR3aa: CASSPQGANTEAFF
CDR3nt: TGTGCCAGCAGTCCGCAGGGGGCGAACACTGAAGCTTTCTTT

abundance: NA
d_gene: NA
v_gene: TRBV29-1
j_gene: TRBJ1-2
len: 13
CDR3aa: CSVDPPGDYGYTF
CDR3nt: TGCAGCGTTGACCCCCCAGGGGACTATGGCTACACCTTC

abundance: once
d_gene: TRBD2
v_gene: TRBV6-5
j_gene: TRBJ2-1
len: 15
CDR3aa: CASSYSGGTYNEQFF
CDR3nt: TGTGCCAGCAGTTATAGCGGGGGCACCTACAATGAGCAGTTCTTC

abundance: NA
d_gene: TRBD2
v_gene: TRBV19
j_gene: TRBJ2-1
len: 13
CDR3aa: CASTARGYNEQFF
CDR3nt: TGTGCCAGTACCGCGCGGGGGTACAATGAGCAGTTCTTC

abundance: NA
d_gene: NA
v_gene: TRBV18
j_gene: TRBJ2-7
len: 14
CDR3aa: CASSPLDGPYEQYF
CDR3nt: TGTGCCAGCTCACCATTGGACGGACCCTACGAGCAGTACTTC

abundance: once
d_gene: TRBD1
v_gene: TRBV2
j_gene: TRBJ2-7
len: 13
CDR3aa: CAILVRDSYEQYF
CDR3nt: TGTGCCATTCTAGTAAGGGACAGCTACGAGCAGTACTTC

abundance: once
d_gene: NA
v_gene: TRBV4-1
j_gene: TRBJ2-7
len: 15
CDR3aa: CASSQDQEQPYEQYF
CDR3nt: TGCGCCAGCAGCCAAGATCAGGAACAGCCCTACGAGCAGTACTTC

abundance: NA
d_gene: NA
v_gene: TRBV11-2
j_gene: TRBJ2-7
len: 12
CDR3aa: CASSLQFYEQYF
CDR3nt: TGTGCCAGCAGCTTACAGTTCTACGAGCAGTACTTC

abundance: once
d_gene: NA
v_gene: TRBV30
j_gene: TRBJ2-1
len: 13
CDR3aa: CAWDQLLGNEQFF
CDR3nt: TGTGCCTGGGACCAATTACTTGGGAATGAGCAGTTCTTC

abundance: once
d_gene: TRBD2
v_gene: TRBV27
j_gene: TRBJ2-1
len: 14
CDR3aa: CASSFSGRADEQFF
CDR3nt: TGTGCCAGCAGTTTTAGCGGGAGGGCCGATGAGCAGTTCTTC

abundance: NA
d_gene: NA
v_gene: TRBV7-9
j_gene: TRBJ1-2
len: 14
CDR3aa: CASSNGRLDYGYTF
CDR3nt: TGTGCCAGCAGCAACGGACGGCTAGATTATGGCTACACCTTC

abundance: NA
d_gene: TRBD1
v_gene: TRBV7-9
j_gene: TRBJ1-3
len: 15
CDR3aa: CASSEGQGNGNTIYF
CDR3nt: TGTGCCAGCAGCGAGGGACAGGGGAACGGAAACACCATATATTTT

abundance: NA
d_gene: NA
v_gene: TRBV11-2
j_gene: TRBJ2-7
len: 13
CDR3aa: CASRDLAYYEQYF
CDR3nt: TGTGCCTCCAGGGACCTAGCGTACTACGAGCAGTACTTC

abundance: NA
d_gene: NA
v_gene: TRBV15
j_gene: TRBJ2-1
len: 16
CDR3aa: CATSRDRGSRGNEQFF
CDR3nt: TGTGCCACCAGCAGAGATAGGGGGAGTCGGGGCAATGAGCAGTTCTTC

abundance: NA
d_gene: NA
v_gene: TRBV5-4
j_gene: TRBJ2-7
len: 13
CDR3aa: CASSPELSYEQYF
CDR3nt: TGTGCCAGCAGCCCGGAGTTATCCTACGAGCAGTACTTC